This T cell receptor beta chain was found in a study of human T cells and chemical hapten exposure. TCRdb re-called the RACE reads with MiXCR, one entry per CDR3 protein. The sample holds about 82,000 distinct CDR3 sequences, 6% to 8.5% seen once. Study outcomes and limitations: TCRs exceeding a frequency of 1 in 1000 stayed unchanged under DPC sensitization.

Described time point: patch test 2, 6 weeks after DPC sensitization. The treatment is: therapeutic diphenylcyclopropenone sensitization with weekly scalp DPC. Prior to application of each patch test, blood was drawn. This clonotype was seen a few times. Its antigen is not known. Germline assignment: CDR1 LGHDT and CDR2 YNNKEL (reference sequence). The V and J ends lost 0 bases and 4 bases respectively, with 8 bases between them. The CDR3 runs 14 residues. This material consisted of whole blood, taken in connection with sensitization to the hapten diphenylcyclopropenone (DPC). The chain combines TRBV3-1 with TRBJ2-3; D is perhaps TRBD1 (6 bases). This TCR derives from a woman in her thirties with alopecia areata. Some clones in this sample may be carry-over from other donors' samples. The CDR3 DNA follows: TGTGCCAGCAGCCAAGATTGGGGGCCAGATACGCAGTATTTT. Translation gives CASSQDWGPDTQYF.